This passage covers 5 T cell receptor beta chains from one sample sequenced in a study of metastatic and nonmetastatic thyroid tumors. TCRdb re-called clones from the PCR reads using MiXCR. The table includes fewer than 40,000 clones, around 25% detected once. Thyroid surgery was preceded by no treatment in any patient. The sample comprised blood. The source of these receptors is a female donor with papillary thyroid cancer or a benign thyroid nodule (not recorded which). Some clones in this sample may be carry-over from other donors' samples.

For this clone: A much larger clone sits a single nucleotide away, making a read error possible. Different DNA sequences within this sample yield the same CDR3. The gene calls are TRBV18 and TRBJ2-2; D is undetermined. Germline V CDR1 and CDR2: KGHSH, LQKENI. The CDR3 totals 16 residues. The V end lost 6 bases, the J end lost 0 bases, and 14 bases lay between the germline ends. This CDR3 reads CASSLEAGTNTGELFF. CDR3 bases: TGTGCCAGCTCGCTCGAGGCCGGTACGAACACCGGGGAGCTGTTTTTT.

This clone was counted only a few times. V usage is TRBV27 and J usage is TRBJ2-1, with 7 bases that match TRBD2. Germline assignment: CDR1 MNHEY and CDR2 SMNVEV (reference sequence). The V and J ends lost 6 bases and 2 bases, in that order; junction bases with no gene match: 4. CDR3 length equals 14 residues. The CDR3 DNA reads as TGTGCCAGCAGAGGGAGCGGGACCTACAATGAGCAGTTCTTC. The encoded protein is CASRGSGTYNEQFF.

This clone has only a few counts. The V and J genes are TRBV24-1 and TRBJ2-1; a weak D match, TRBD2 (5 bases). V was trimmed by 4 bases and J by 3 bases, leaving 12 bases between them. This CDR3 has 15 residues. Germline V CDR1 and CDR2: KGHDR, SFDVKD. The CDR3, as DNA: TGTGCCACCAGTGACCGATGGACTTTCTACAATGAGCAGTTCTTC. It encodes CATSDRWTFYNEQFF.

This chain links TRBV28 with TRBJ1-6; possible D gene TRBD1, 6 bases. The germline V gene has CDR1 MDHEN and CDR2 SYDVKM. This CDR3 spans 15 amino acids. V lost 7 bases and J lost 0, with 10 bases in between. CDR3 nucleotide sequence: TGTGCCAGCACGTCGGGGGCCTCCTATAATTCACCCCTCCACTTT. This gives the protein CASTSGASYNSPLHF.

This clone occurred many times. A much larger clonotype is one base distant, so this may be a read error. This sample also contains other DNA sequences that code for the same CDR3. V gene TRBV28 combines with J gene TRBJ1-1, with D hard to call. The germline CDR1 and CDR2 sequences are MDHEN and SYDVKM. The CDR3 spans 12 residues. V lost 3 bases to trimming and J lost 7 bases, with 9 bases between them. CDR3 DNA: TGTGCCAGCAGTTTGCTGTTGGATGAAGCTTTCTTT. It encodes CASSLLLDEAFF. Supplemented by reference TRBV28 and TRBJ1-1, the full variable domain reads DVKVTQSSRYLVKRTGEKVFLECVQDMDHENMFWYRQDPGLGLRLIYFSYDVKMKEKGDIPEGYSVSREKKERFSLILESASTNQTSMYLCASSLLLDEAFFGQGTRLTVV.